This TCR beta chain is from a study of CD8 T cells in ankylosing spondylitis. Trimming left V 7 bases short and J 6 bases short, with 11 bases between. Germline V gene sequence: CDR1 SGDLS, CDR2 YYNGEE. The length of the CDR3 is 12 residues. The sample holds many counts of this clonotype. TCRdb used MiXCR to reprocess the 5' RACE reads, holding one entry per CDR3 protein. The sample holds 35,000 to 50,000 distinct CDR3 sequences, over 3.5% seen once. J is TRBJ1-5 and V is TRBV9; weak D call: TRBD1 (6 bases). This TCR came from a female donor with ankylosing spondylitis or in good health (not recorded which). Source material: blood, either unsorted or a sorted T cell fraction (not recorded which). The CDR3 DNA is TGTGCCAGCGGGAGGGGGTTTCAGCCCCAGCATTTT. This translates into CASGRGFQPQHF.